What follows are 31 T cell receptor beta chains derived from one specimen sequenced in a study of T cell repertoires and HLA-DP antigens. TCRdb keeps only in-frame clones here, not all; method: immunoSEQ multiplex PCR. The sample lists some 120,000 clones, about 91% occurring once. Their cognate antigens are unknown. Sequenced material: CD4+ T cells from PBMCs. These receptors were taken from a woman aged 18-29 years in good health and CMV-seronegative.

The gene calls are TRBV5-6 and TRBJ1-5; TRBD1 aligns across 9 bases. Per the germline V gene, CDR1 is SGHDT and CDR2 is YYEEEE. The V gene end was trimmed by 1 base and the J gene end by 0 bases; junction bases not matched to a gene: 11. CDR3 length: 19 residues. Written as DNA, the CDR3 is TGTGCCAGCAGCTTGTGGGGGGGACAGGGACGGGATAGCAATCAGCCCCAGCATTTT. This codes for CASSLWGGQGRDSNQPQHF.

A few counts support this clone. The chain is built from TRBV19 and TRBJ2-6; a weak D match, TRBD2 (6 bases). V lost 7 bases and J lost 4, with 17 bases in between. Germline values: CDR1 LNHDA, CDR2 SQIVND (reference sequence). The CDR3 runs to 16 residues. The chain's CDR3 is CASIAGTGTGANVLTF. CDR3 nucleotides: TGTGCCAGTATTGCGGGGACGGGGACCGGGGCCAACGTCCTGACTTTC.

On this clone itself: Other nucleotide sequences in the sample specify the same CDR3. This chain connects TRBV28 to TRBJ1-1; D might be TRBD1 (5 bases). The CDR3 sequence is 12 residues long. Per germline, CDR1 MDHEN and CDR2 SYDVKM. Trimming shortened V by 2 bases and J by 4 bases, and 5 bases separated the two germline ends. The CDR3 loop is CASSLQGTEAFF. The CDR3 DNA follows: TGTGCCAGCAGTTTACAGGGCACTGAAGCTTTCTTT.

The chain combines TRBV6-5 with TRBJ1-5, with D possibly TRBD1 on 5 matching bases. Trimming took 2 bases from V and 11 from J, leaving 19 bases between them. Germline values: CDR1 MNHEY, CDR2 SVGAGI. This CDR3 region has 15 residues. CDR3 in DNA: TGTGCCAGCAGTTACGCCCCTGGGGCGTCCCCGACCCAGCATTTT. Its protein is CASSYAPGASPTQHF.

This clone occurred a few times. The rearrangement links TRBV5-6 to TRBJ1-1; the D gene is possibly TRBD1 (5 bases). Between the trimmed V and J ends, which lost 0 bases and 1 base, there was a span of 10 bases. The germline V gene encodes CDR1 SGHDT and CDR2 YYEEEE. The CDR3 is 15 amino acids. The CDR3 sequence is CASSLGRGRNTEAFF. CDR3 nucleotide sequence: TGTGCCAGCAGCTTGGGAAGGGGAAGGAACACTGAAGCTTTCTTT.

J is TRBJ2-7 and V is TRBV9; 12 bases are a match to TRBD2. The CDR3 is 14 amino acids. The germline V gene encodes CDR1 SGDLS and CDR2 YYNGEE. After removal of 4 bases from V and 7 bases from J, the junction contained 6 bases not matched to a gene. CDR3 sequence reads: CASSIGLAGKEQYF. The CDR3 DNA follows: TGTGCCAGCAGCATAGGACTAGCGGGAAAAGAGCAGTACTTC. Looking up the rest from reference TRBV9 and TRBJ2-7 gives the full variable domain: DSGVTQTPKHLITATGQRVTLRCSPRSGDLSVYWYQQSLDQGLQFLIQYYNGEERAKGNILERFSAQQFPDLHSELNLSSLELGDSALYFCASSIGLAGKEQYFGPGTRLTVT.

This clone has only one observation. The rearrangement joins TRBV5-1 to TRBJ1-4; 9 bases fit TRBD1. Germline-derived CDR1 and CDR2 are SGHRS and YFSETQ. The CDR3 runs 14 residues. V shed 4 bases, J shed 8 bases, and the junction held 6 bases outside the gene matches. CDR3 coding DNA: TGCGCCAGCAGCAAACAGGGGGCAGGAGAAAAACTGTTTTTT. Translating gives CASSKQGAGEKLFF.

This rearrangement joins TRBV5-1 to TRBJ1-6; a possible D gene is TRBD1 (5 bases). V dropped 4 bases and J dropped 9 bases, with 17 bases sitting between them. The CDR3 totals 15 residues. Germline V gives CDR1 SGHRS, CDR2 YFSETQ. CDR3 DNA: TGCGCCAGCAGCCCTGGGGCTAACACTTTTTCACCCCTCCACTTT. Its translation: CASSPGANTFSPLHF.

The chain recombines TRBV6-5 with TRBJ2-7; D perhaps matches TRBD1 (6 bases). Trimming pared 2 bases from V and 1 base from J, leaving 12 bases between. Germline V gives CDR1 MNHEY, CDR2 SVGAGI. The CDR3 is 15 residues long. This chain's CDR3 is CASSYGGTFSYEQYF. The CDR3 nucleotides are TGTGCCAGCAGTTACGGTGGGACATTTTCCTACGAGCAGTACTTC.

DNA of the CDR3: TGTGCCAGCAGCGCCCTCGGGGGCGAGTTTGGCTACACCTTC. This encodes CASSALGGEFGYTF. This rearrangement joins TRBV9 to TRBJ1-2; tentatively, D is TRBD1 (6 bases). In germline, CDR1 is SGDLS, CDR2 YYNGEE. V gave up 3 bases and J gave up 7 bases, with 16 bases separating them. This CDR3 has 14 amino acids.

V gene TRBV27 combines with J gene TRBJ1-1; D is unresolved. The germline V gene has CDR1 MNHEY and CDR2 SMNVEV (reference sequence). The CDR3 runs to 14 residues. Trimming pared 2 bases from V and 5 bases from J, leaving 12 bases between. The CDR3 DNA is TGTGCCAGCAGTTTACGGCGGCCAGGTACTGAAGCTTTCTTT. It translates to CASSLRRPGTEAFF.

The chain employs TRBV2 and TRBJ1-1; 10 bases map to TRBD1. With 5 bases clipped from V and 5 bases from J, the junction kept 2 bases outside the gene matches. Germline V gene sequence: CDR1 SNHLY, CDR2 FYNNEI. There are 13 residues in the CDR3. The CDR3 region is CASSRDRGTEAFF. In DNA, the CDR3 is TGTGCCAGCAGTCGGGACAGGGGTACTGAAGCTTTCTTT. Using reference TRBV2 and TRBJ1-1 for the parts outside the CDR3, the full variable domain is EPEVTQTPSHQVTQMGQEVILRCVPISNHLYFYWYRQILGQKVEFLVSFYNNEISEKSEIFDDQFSVERPDGSNFTLKIRSTKLEDSAMYFCASSRDRGTEAFFGQGTRLTVV.

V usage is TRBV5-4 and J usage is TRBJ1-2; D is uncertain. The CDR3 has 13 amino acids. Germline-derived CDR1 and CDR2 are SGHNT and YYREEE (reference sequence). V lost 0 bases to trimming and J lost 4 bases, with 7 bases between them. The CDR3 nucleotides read TGTGCCAGCAGCTTGGACGCTCTCTATGGCTACACCTTC. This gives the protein CASSLDALYGYTF.

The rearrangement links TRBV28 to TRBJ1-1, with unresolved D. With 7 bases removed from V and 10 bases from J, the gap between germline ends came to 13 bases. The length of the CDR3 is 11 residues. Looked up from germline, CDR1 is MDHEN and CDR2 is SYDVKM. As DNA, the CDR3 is TGTGCCAGCACCAGTATTCCGGGAGCTTTCTTT. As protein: CASTSIPGAFF.

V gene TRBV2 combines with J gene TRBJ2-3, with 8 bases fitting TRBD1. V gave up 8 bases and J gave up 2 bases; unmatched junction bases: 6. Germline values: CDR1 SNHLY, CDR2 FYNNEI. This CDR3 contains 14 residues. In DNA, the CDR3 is TGTGCCAGCTGCCGGGACAGGAACACAGATACGCAGTATTTT. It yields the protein CASCRDRNTDTQYF.

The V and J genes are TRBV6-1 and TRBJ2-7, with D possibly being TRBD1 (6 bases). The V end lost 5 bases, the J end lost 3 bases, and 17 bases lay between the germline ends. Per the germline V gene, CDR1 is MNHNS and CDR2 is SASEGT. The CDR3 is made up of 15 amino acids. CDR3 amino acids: CASSSRTGRGYEQYF. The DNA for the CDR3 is TGTGCCAGCAGTTCCCGCACCGGCAGGGGCTACGAGCAGTACTTC.

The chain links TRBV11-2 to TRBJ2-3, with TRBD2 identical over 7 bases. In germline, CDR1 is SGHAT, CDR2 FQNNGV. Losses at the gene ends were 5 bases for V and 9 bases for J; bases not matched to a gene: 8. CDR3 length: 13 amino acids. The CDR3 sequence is CASSLGAGETQYF. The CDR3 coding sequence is TGTGCCAGCAGCCTTGGGGCGGGAGAGACGCAGTATTTT. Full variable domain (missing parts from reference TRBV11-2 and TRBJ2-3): EAGVAQSPRYKIIEKRQSVAFWCNPISGHATLYWYQQILGQGPKLLIQFQNNGVVDDSQLPKDRFSAERLKGVDSTLKIQPAKLEDSAVYLCASSLGAGETQYFGPGTRLTVL.

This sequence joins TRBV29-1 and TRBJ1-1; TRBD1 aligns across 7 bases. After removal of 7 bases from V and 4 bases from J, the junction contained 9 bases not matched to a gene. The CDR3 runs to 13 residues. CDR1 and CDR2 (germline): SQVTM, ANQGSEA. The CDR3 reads CSAGQVLITEAFF. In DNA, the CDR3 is TGCAGCGCTGGACAGGTCCTGATCACTGAAGCTTTCTTT.

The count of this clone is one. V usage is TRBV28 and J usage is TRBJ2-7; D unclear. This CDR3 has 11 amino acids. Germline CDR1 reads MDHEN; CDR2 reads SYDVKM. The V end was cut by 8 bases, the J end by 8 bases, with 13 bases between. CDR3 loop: CASAPGSKQYV. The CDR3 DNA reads TGTGCCAGCGCTCCTGGGTCCAAGCAGTACGTC.

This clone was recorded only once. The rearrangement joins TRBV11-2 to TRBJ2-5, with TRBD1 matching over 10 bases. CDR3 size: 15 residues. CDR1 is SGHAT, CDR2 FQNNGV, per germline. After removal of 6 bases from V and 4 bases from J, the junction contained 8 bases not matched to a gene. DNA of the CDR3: TGTGCCAGCAGTCTCCGGGACAGGGGACGAGAGACCCAGTACTTC. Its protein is CASSLRDRGRETQYF.

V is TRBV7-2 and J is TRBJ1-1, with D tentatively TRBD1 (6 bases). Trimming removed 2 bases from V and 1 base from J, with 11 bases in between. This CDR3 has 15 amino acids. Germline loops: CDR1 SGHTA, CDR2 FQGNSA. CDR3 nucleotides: TGTGCCAGCAGCTTATGGGGCAGGGGGAACACTGAAGCTTTCTTT. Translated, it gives CASSLWGRGNTEAFF.

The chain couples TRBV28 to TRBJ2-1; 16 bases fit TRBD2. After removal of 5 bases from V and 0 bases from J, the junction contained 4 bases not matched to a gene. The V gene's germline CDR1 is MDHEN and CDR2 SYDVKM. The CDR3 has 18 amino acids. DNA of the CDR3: TGTGCCAGCAGTCGGGGACTAGCGGGAGGGCGCTCCTACAATGAGCAGTTCTTC. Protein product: CASSRGLAGGRSYNEQFF.

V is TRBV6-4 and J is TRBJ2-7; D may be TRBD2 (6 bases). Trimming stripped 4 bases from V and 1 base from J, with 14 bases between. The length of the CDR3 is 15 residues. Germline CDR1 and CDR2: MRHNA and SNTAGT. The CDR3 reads CASSGGGVGSYEQYV. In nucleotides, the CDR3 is TGTGCCAGCAGTGGAGGAGGGGTAGGGTCCTACGAGCAGTACGTC.

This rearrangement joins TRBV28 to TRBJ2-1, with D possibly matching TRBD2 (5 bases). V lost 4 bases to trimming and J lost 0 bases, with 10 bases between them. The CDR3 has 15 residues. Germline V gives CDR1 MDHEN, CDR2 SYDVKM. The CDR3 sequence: CASSSMTISYNEQFF. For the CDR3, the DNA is TGTGCCAGCAGTTCAATGACTATCTCCTACAATGAGCAGTTCTTC.

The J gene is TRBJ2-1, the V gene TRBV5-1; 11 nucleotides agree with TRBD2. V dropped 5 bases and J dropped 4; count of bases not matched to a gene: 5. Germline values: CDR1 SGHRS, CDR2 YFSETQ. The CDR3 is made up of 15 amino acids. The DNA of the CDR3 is TGCGCCAGCAGGGGGGGACTAGCGGCTTACAATGAGCAGTTCTTC. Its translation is CASRGGLAAYNEQFF.

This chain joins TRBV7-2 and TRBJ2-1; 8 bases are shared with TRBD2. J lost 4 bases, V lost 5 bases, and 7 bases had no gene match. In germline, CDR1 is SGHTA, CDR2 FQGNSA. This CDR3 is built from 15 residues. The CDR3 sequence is CASSPREGTYNEQFF. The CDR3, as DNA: TGTGCCAGCAGCCCCCGGGAGGGTACATACAATGAGCAGTTCTTC.

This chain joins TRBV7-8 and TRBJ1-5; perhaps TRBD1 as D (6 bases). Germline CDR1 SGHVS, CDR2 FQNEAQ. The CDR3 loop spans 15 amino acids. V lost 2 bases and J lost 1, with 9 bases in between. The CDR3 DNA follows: TGTGCCAGCAGCTTAAAGGGGGTAAGCAATCAGCCCCAGCATTTT. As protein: CASSLKGVSNQPQHF.

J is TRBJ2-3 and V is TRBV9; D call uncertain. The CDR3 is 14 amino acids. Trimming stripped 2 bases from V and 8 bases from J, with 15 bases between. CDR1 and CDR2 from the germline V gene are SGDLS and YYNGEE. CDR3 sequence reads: CASSVSWEASTQYF. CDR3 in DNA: TGTGCCAGCAGCGTGAGTTGGGAAGCGAGTACGCAGTATTTT.

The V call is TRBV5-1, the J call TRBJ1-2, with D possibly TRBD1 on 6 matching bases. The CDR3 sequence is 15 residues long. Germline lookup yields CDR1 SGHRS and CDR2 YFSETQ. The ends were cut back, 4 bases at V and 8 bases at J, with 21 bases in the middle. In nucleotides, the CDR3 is TGCGCCAGCAGCAATGCCGGACAGTCTACGGGAGGCTACACCTTC. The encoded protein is CASSNAGQSTGGYTF.

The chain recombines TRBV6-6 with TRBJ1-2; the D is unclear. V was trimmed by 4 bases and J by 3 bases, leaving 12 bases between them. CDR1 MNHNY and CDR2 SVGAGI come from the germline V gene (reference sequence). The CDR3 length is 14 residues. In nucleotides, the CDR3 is TGTGCCAGCAGTTGGGCCAGCTCAGACTATGGCTACACCTTC. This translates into CASSWASSDYGYTF.

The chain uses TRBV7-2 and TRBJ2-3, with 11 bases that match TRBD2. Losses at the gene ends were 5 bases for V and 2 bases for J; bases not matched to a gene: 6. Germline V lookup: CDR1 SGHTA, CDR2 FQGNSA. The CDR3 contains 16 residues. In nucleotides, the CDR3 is TGTGCCAGCAGCCCTCGACTAGCGGGGAACACAGATACGCAGTATTTT. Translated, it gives CASSPRLAGNTDTQYF.